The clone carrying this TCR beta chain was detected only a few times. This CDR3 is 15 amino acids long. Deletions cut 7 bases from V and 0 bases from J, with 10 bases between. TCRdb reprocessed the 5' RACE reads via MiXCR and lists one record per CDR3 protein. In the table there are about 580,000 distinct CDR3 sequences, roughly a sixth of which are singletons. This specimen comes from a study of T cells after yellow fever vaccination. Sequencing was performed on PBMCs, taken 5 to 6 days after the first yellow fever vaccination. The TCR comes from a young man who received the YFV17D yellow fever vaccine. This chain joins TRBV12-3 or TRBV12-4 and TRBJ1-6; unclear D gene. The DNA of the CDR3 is TGTGCCAGCACCCCTTCGCTCTCCTATAATTCACCCCTCCACTTT. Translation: CASTPSLSYNSPLHF.